The 6 T cell receptor beta chains given below trace back to one sample, sequenced in a study of cytomegalovirus exposure and HLA in healthy donors. Sequencing was performed with immunoSEQ multiplex PCR; in TCRdb, only in-frame clones are kept and a portion is missing. This table has around 52,000 clones, 80% to 90% appearing once. The specimen was PBMCs. The receptor source for this set is a woman aged 30 to 39 in good health and CMV-seronegative.

V is TRBV11-2 and J is TRBJ2-7, with D perhaps matching TRBD1 (6 bases). V dropped 1 base and J dropped 3 bases, with 13 bases sitting between them. CDR3 size: 15 residues. In germline, CDR1 is SGHAT, CDR2 FQNNGV. The CDR3, as DNA: TGTGCCAGCAGCTTAGGTCCAGGGGACATCTACGAGCAGTACTTC. Its translation: CASSLGPGDIYEQYF.

The J gene is TRBJ2-5, the V gene TRBV5-1; D possibly corresponds to TRBD1 (6 bases). Germline lookup yields CDR1 SGHRS and CDR2 YFSETQ. The CDR3 has 13 amino acids. V shed 4 bases and J shed 2 bases, with 9 bases lying between them. CDR3 loop: CASSLGQQETQYF. DNA of the CDR3: TGCGCCAGCAGCCTAGGACAGCAAGAGACCCAGTACTTC.

This clone was found a few times. The chain recombines TRBV7-2 with TRBJ2-1, with 7 bases that match TRBD1. V lost 5 bases, J lost 3 bases, and 10 bases stayed unmatched. The CDR3 covers 16 residues. Per germline, CDR1 SGHTA and CDR2 FQGNSA. The CDR3 sequence is CASSRSVGQIYNEQFF. The CDR3 nucleotides read TGTGCCAGCAGCCGGAGCGTGGGACAGATCTACAATGAGCAGTTCTTC.

The chain couples TRBV27 to TRBJ2-7; D is ambiguous. V lost 3 bases and J lost 0, with 18 bases in between. From germline, CDR1 is MNHEY and CDR2 SMNVEV (reference sequence). CDR3 length: 17 amino acids. CDR3 sequence (DNA): TGTGCCAGCAGTTTGTTTGTGCCTTTTGTTAGCTCCTACGAGCAGTACTTC. Protein product: CASSLFVPFVSSYEQYF.

The rearrangement uses TRBV28 and TRBJ2-5; 9 nucleotides line up with TRBD1. Germline V gives CDR1 MDHEN, CDR2 SYDVKM. The CDR3 runs to 15 residues. Trimming at V came to 5 bases and at J to 5 bases, leaving 9 bases not matched to a gene. The CDR3 DNA follows: TGTGCCAGCAGTCCCTCAGGACAGGGGACCGAGACCCAGTACTTC. It encodes CASSPSGQGTETQYF.

This clone was seen a single time. V is TRBV27 and J is TRBJ2-7, with TRBD2 matching 8 bases. J was trimmed by 3 bases and V by 5 bases; bases with no gene match: 6. The CDR3 is 14 amino acids. Germline V lookup: CDR1 MNHEY, CDR2 SMNVEV (reference sequence). CDR3 protein: CASSDGLAHYEQYF. In nucleotides, the CDR3 is TGTGCCAGCAGTGATGGACTAGCTCACTACGAGCAGTACTTC.